The T cell receptor beta chain under discussion was sequenced for a study of blood T cell repertoires in COVID-19. As for the study in general: Samples representing acute and convalescent COVID-19 were sourced from the United States, Italy and Spain.

The V gene end was trimmed by 7 bases and the J gene end by 6 bases; junction bases not matched to a gene: 10. Germline CDR1 reads MDHEN; CDR2 reads SYDVKM. This CDR3 region has 15 residues. Clones were sequenced by immunoSEQ multiplex PCR, and TCRdb holds only the in-frame ones, with some missing. This sample has 200,000 to 300,000 clones; 91% occur once, and the top ten carry approximately 2.6%. The chain couples TRBV28 to TRBJ2-3; 10 bases agree with TRBD2. This clonotype was obtained from a person under 35 with COVID-19, enrolled during active disease. The sequenced sample was peripheral blood. The CDR3, as DNA: TGTGCCAGCATAGGGACTAGCGTCCGACCGGATACGCAGTATTTT. As protein: CASIGTSVRPDTQYF.